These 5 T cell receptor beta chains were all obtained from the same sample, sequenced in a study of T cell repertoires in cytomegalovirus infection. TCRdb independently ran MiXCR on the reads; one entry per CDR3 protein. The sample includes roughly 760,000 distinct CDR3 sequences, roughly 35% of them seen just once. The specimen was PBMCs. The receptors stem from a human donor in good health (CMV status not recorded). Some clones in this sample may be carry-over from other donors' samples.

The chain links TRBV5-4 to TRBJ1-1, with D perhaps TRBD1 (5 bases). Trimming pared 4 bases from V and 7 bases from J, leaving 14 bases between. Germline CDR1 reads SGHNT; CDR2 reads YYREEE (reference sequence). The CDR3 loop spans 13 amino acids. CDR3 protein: CASSPPNRIEAFF. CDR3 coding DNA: TGTGCCAGCAGCCCCCCCAACAGGATTGAAGCTTTCTTT.

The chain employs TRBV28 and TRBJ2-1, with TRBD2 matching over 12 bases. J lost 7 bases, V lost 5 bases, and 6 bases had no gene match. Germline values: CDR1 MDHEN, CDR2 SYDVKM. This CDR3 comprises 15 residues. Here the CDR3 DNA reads TGTGCCAGCAGTAGACTAGCGGGGGCGACGAATGAGCAGTTCTTC. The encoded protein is CASSRLAGATNEQFF.

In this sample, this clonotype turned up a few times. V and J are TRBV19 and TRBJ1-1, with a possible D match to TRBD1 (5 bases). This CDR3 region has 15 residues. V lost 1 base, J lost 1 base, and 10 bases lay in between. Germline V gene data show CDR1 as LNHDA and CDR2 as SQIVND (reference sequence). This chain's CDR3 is CASSIVGVGNTEAFF. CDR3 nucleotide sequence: TGTGCCAGTAGTATAGTAGGGGTGGGGAACACTGAAGCTTTCTTT. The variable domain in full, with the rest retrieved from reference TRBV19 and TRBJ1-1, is DGGITQSPKYLFRKEGQNVTLSCEQNLNHDAMYWYRQDPGQGLRLIYYSQIVNDFQKGDIAEGYSVSREKKESFPLTVTSAQKNPTAFYLCASSIVGVGNTEAFFGQGTRLTVV.

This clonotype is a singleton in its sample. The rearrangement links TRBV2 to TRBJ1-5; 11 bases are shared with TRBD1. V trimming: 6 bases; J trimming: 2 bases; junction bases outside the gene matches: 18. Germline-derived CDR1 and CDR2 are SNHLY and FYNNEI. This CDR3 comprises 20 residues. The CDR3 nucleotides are TGTGCCAGCAGGGGGGGCACGGGACAGGGGGTAGGCGAGGGCAATCAGCCCCAGCATTTT. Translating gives CASRGGTGQGVGEGNQPQHF.

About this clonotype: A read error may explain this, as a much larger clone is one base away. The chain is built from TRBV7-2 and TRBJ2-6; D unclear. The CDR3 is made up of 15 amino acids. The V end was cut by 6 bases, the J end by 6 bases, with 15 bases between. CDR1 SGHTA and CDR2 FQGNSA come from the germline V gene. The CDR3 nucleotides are TGTGCCAGCAGGACCAACGAAGGCGTGGCCAACGTCCTGACTTTC. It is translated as CASRTNEGVANVLTF.